The next 2 T cell receptor beta chains were all read from a single sample in a study of T cell changes during pregnancy in multiple sclerosis. Here immunoSEQ multiplex PCR was the method, and the copy in TCRdb shows in-frame clones only, minus some. In the table there are some 74,000 clones, 85% to 95% of which are singletons. The sequencing used peripheral blood, collected before pregnancy. The source of these receptors is a female donor with multiple sclerosis, enrolled in a pregnancy study.

J is TRBJ2-5 and V is TRBV29-1; 14 bases map to TRBD2. J lost 6 bases, V lost 3 bases, and 6 bases had no gene match. CDR3 size: 15 residues. Per germline, CDR1 SQVTM and CDR2 ANQGSEA. The CDR3 here is CSVETSGRATKTQYF. CDR3 nucleotide sequence: TGCAGCGTTGAGACTAGCGGGAGGGCCACAAAGACCCAGTACTTC.

This clone was detected only once. The V gene is TRBV5-5, the J gene TRBJ2-3; D not certain. CDR1 is SGHKS and CDR2 is YYEKEE in the germline V gene (reference sequence). Trimming stripped 4 bases from V and 2 bases from J, with 11 bases between. The CDR3 runs 14 residues. The chain's CDR3 is CASSLTTPTDTQYF. CDR3 DNA sequence: TGTGCCAGCAGCCTAACTACCCCCACAGATACGCAGTATTTT.